One and the same sample provided the 7 T cell receptor beta chains below, sequenced in a study of OX40 agonist ivuxolimab in advanced cancers. The data were produced by immunoSEQ multiplex PCR, yet TCRdb's version contains in-frame clones alone and is incomplete. The profile shows approximately 90,000 clones, about 90% of them singletons. Sample: CD4+ or CD8+ T cells sorted from blood, taken in a trial of the OX40 agonist ivuxolimab. The source of these receptors is an adult with an advanced solid tumor such as melanoma, head and neck, liver or kidney cancer.

The rearrangement uses TRBV14 and TRBJ2-1, with 7 bases aligning to TRBD2. The germline CDR1 and CDR2 sequences are SGHDN and FVKESK. Trimming at V came to 2 bases and at J to 1 base, leaving 2 bases not matched to a gene. This CDR3 has 15 residues. CDR3 amino acids: CASSQYGGSYNEQFF. The CDR3 nucleotides read TGTGCCAGCAGCCAATACGGGGGGTCCTACAATGAGCAGTTCTTC.

The chain combines TRBV27 with TRBJ1-1; 7 nucleotides line up with TRBD1. CDR1 MNHEY and CDR2 SMNVEV come from the germline V gene (reference sequence). The trim removed 6 bases at V and 6 bases at J, leaving 7 bases unmatched. This CDR3 has 13 residues. CDR3 nucleotide sequence: TGTGCCAGCAGCAACAGGGGTTTGGCTGAAGCTTTCTTT. Encoded protein: CASSNRGLAEAFF.

The chain uses TRBV27 and TRBJ1-1; D is possibly TRBD1 (5 bases). Germline values: CDR1 MNHEY, CDR2 SMNVEV (reference sequence). The CDR3 is 15 amino acids. V dropped 6 bases and J dropped 0 bases, with 14 bases sitting between them. The CDR3 loop is CASRNMGVMNTEAFF. CDR3 sequence (DNA): TGTGCCAGCAGGAACATGGGGGTAATGAACACTGAAGCTTTCTTT.

The genes are TRBV29-1 and TRBJ2-1; possible D gene TRBD2, 5 bases. The CDR3 is 16 amino acids. The germline V gene encodes CDR1 SQVTM and CDR2 ANQGSEA. V was pared by 1 base and J by 2 bases, with 15 bases between. The CDR3 here is CSVEGESGRPYNEQFF. The CDR3 DNA reads TGCAGCGTTGAAGGGGAGAGCGGTCGCCCCTACAATGAGCAGTTCTTC.

The chain combines TRBV15 with TRBJ1-2; 8 bases line up with TRBD1. Trimming cost V 1 base and J 8 bases; bases outside gene matches: 9. The germline V gene encodes CDR1 LNHNV and CDR2 YYDKDF (reference sequence). The length of the CDR3 is 15 residues. This CDR3 reads CATSRADRGRQGYTF. The CDR3 coding sequence is TGTGCCACCAGCAGAGCCGACAGGGGACGACAGGGCTACACCTTC.

J is TRBJ2-1 and V is TRBV10-1; 7 nucleotides match TRBD2. Unmatched junction bases numbered 3, after V lost 0 bases and J lost 1 base. Germline CDR1 and CDR2: WNHNN and SYGVQD (reference sequence). The CDR3 is 16 amino acids. Here the CDR3 DNA reads TGCGCCAGCAGTGAGTCTTCTAGCGGATCCTACAATGAGCAGTTCTTC. Its translation: CASSESSSGSYNEQFF.

The genes are TRBV27 and TRBJ2-5, with TRBD1 matching over 7 bases. The last part of the DNA fits TRBJ2-7 better; the J call may be wrong. From germline, CDR1 is MNHEY and CDR2 SMNVEV (reference sequence). This CDR3 is 13 amino acids long. The CDR3: CASSLSRGYEQYF. CDR3 DNA: TGTGCCAGCAGTTTAAGCAGGGGGTACGAGCAGTACTTC.